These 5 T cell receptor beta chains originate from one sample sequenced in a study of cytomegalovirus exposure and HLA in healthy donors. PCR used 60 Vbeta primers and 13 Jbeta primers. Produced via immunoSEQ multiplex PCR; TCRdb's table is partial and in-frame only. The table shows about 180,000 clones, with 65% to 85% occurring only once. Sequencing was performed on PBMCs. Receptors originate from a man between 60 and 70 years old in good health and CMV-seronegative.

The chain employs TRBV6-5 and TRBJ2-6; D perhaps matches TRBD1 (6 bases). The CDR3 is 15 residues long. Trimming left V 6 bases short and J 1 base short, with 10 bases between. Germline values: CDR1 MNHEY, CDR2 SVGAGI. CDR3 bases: TGTGCCAGCAGCCAGACAGGATCTGGGGCCAACGTCCTGACTTTC. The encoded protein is CASSQTGSGANVLTF.

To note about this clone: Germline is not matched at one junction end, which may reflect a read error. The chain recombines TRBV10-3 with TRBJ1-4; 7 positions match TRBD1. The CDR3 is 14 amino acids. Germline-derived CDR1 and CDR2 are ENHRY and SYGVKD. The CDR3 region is CASSEDRAYEKLFF. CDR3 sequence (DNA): TGTGCCAGCAGTGAAGACAGGGCTTATGAAAAACTGTTTTTT.

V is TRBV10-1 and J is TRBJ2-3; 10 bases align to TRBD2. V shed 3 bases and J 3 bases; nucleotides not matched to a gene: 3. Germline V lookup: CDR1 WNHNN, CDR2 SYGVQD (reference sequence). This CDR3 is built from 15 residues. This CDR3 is CASSELAGRTDTQYF. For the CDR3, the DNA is TGCGCCAGCAGTGAACTAGCGGGGCGTACAGATACGCAGTATTTT.

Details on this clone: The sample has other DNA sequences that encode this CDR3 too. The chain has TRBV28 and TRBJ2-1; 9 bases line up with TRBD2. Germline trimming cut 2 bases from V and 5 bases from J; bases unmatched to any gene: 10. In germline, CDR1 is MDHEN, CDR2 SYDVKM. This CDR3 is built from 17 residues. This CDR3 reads CASSLSGSGSRDNEQFF. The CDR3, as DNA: TGTGCCAGCAGTTTAAGTGGTAGCGGGAGCAGGGACAATGAGCAGTTCTTC.

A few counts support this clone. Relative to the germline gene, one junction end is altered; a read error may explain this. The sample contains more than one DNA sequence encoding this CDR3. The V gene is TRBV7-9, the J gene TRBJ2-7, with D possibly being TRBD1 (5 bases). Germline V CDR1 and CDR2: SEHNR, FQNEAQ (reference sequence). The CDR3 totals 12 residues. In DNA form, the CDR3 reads TGTTCCAGCAGCTCCCAGGGCTACGAGCAGTACTTC. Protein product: CSSSSQGYEQYF.